These 32 T cell receptor beta chains originate from one sample sequenced in a study of blood T cells in healthy people across ages. A second PCR, run for about 7 to 11 cycles, used a sample-barcoded 5' primer plus a J-beta primer mix. TCRdb re-analysed the 5' RACE reads in MiXCR, keeping a single row per CDR3 protein. The data contain roughly 1.9 million distinct CDR3 sequences, roughly two fifths of them singletons. The sequencing input was blood. The origin of the receptors is a human donor in good health.

The rearrangement links TRBV12-3 or TRBV12-4 to TRBJ1-1; no definite D call. The V gene lost 5 bases and the J gene lost 8 bases, with 15 bases spanning the gap. The CDR3 is 13 amino acids. In nucleotides, the CDR3 is TGTGCCAGCAGTCCGGCGGGAGGGCGGGAAGCTTTCTTT. As protein: CASSPAGGREAFF.

The chain has TRBV4-1 and TRBJ1-1; a possible D gene is TRBD1 (6 bases). Germline loops: CDR1 MGHRA, CDR2 YSYEKL. Trimming left V 3 bases short and J 8 bases short, with 13 bases between. The CDR3 runs to 13 residues. Here the CDR3 reads CASSQPFGGEAFF. The CDR3 DNA is TGCGCCAGCAGCCAGCCTTTCGGGGGCGAAGCTTTCTTT.

This chain joins TRBV20-1 and TRBJ2-1; TRBD1 agrees at 7 bases. Unmatched junction bases numbered 7, after V lost 0 bases and J lost 8 bases. The germline gives CDR1 DFQATT, CDR2 SNEGSKA (reference sequence). There are 14 residues in the CDR3. CDR3 in DNA: TGCAGTGCTAGAGATCTGACAGGGATCCATGAGCAGTTCTTC. This gives the protein CSARDLTGIHEQFF.

In this sample, this clonotype turned up once. The rearrangement uses TRBV27 and TRBJ2-2; D ambiguous. CDR1 is MNHEY and CDR2 is SMNVEV in the germline V gene (reference sequence). This CDR3 has 15 residues. Trimming stripped 5 bases from V and 4 bases from J, with 14 bases between. Here the CDR3 DNA reads TGTGCCAGCAGTATCCGGAGAGAAACCACCGGGGAGCTGTTTTTT. It codes for CASSIRRETTGELFF.

The CDR3 reads CASSPVGQGDQPQHF. The CDR3 region has the DNA TGTGCCAGCAGTCCGGTCGGACAGGGTGATCAGCCCCAGCATTTT. The V and J genes are TRBV28 and TRBJ1-5; TRBD1 matches at 8 bases. The V gene end was trimmed by 5 bases and the J gene end by 5 bases; junction bases not matched to a gene: 8. Germline CDR1 and CDR2: MDHEN and SYDVKM. The CDR3 length is 15 residues.

With respect to this clonotype: One junction end disagrees with the germline gene, perhaps due to a read error. The chain couples TRBV7-7 to TRBJ2-5; maybe TRBD1 (5 bases). The germline CDR1 and CDR2 sequences are SSHAT and FNYEAQ (reference sequence). The CDR3 contains 15 residues. CDR3 residues: CASSLGSGQAYERYF. DNA of the CDR3: TGTGCTAGCAGCTTAGGGTCAGGGCAGGCCTACGAGCGGTACTTC.

Concerning this clonotype itself: The junction departs from germline at one end; a sequencing error may be responsible. V and J are TRBV7-8 and TRBJ2-7; 9 positions match TRBD2. This CDR3 has 15 amino acids. Per the germline V gene, CDR1 is SGHVS and CDR2 is FQNEAQ. The CDR3 bases are TGTGCCAGTAGCTTAGCGGGGGTTCAGACCTACGAGCAGTACTTC. Translated: CASSLAGVQTYEQYF.

This clonotype was counted only a few times. This sequence joins TRBV4-2 and TRBJ2-1, with D unresolved. V lost 0 bases to trimming and J lost 2 bases, with 14 bases between them. This CDR3 region has 17 residues. Germline V gene data show CDR1 as LGHNA and CDR2 as YNFKEQ. The CDR3 nucleotides are TGTGCCAGCAGCCAAGATAGGAGCCCTGGGGCCTACAATGAGCAGTTCTTC. The encoded protein is CASSQDRSPGAYNEQFF.

CDR3 bases: TGTGCCAGCAGCCTAAGGGGGAGACCTGGGCCAGCGGGGAACGAGCAGTACTTC. As protein: CASSLRGRPGPAGNEQYF. This rearrangement joins TRBV7-9 to TRBJ2-7, with D tentatively TRBD2 (7 bases). The germline V gene has CDR1 SEHNR and CDR2 FQNEAQ (reference sequence). CDR3 size: 18 residues. V shed 5 bases and J shed 5 bases, with 28 bases lying between them.

This clonotype was seen once. The rearrangement joins TRBV20-1 to TRBJ2-5, with D perhaps matching TRBD1 or TRBD2 (5 bases each). Germline-derived CDR1 and CDR2 are DFQATT and SNEGSKA (reference sequence). With 3 bases removed from V and 5 bases from J, the gap between germline ends came to 19 bases. The CDR3 is 15 amino acids. This CDR3 reads CSARRDAPIGETQYF. For the CDR3, the DNA is TGCAGTGCTAGGAGGGACGCCCCCATAGGGGAGACCCAGTACTTC.

The chain employs TRBV4-3 and TRBJ2-5, with 9 bases that match TRBD2. The DNA end favors TRBJ2-7, so the J call may be wrong. Germline V lookup: CDR1 LGHNA, CDR2 YSLEER. The CDR3 extends over 19 amino acids. CDR3 protein: CASSQDPGNGSGGLNEQYF. The CDR3 DNA follows: TGCGCCAGCAGCCAAGACCCCGGGAATGGTAGCGGGGGTTTAAACGAGCAGTACTTC.

This clonotype was recorded a few times. The CDR3 reads CASSPTSAITDTQYF. The CDR3 bases are TGTGCCAGCAGTCCAACTAGCGCGATCACAGATACGCAGTATTTT. This sequence joins TRBV12-3 or TRBV12-4 and TRBJ2-3; the match to TRBD2 covers 7 bases. This CDR3 is built from 15 residues. The V segment lost 5 bases and the J segment 2 bases; nucleotides outside the gene matches: 7.

The V call is TRBV12-3 or TRBV12-4, the J call TRBJ1-2; the D gene is possibly TRBD1 (5 bases). Trimming shortened V by 6 bases and J by 8 bases, and 19 bases separated the two germline ends. The CDR3 extends over 14 amino acids. The CDR3 DNA follows: TGTGCCAGCAGCGCCACAAGAGATGGGGGAGGCTACACCTTC. This encodes CASSATRDGGGYTF.

This clonotype was seen only a few times. The CDR3 protein is CASSAAGKSGYTF. CDR3 coding DNA: TGTGCCAGCAGTGCTGCAGGGAAAAGTGGCTACACCTTC. The chain recombines TRBV6-1 with TRBJ1-2, with D maybe TRBD1 (5 bases). V lost 4 bases, J lost 7 bases, and 13 bases lay in between. CDR3 size: 13 residues. Germline V gene data show CDR1 as MNHNS and CDR2 as SASEGT.

The chain uses TRBV6-2 or TRBV6-3 and TRBJ2-4; D remains ambiguous. With the DNA end fitting TRBJ2-7 better, the J assignment may be wrong. CDR3 length equals 11 residues. Germline V lookup: CDR1 MNHEY, CDR2 SVGEGT. This CDR3 reads CAIRTAYEQYF. The CDR3, as DNA: TGTGCCATCCGGACGGCCTACGAGCAGTACTTC.

The J gene is TRBJ2-3, the V gene TRBV20-1; 7 bases are shared with TRBD1. CDR1 is DFQATT, CDR2 SNEGSKA, per germline (reference sequence). The CDR3 length is 16 residues. The V gene end was trimmed by 1 base and the J gene end by 0 bases; junction bases not matched to a gene: 7. Written as DNA, the CDR3 is TGCAGTGCTAGAGGCCTGAAGGGGGCAAGCACAGATACGCAGTATTTT. This codes for CSARGLKGASTDTQYF.

The DNA for the CDR3 is TGCGCCAGCAGCCAAGAAGGACAGGGAAACTCTGGGGCCAACGTCCTGACTTTC. Translating gives CASSQEGQGNSGANVLTF. This rearrangement joins TRBV4-1 to TRBJ2-6; 8 bases match TRBD1. The CDR3 consists of 18 residues. Germline V CDR1 and CDR2: MGHRA, YSYEKL. V dropped 0 bases and J dropped 0; count of bases not matched to a gene: 4.

This chain connects TRBV4-3 to TRBJ2-7; tentatively, D is TRBD1 (5 bases). Germline CDR1 is LGHNA and CDR2 is YSLEER. V was pared by 0 bases and J by 2 bases, with 11 bases between. CDR3 length: 15 residues. CDR3 residues: CASSQDRQGTYEQYF. CDR3 DNA: TGCGCCAGCAGCCAAGATAGGCAGGGTACCTACGAGCAGTACTTC.

The chain is built from TRBV20-1 and TRBJ2-1, with D possibly TRBD2 on 7 matching bases. CDR1 and CDR2 (germline): DFQATT, SNEGSKA (reference sequence). Trimming removed 3 bases at V and 1 base at J, with 13 bases between. The CDR3 runs 15 residues. The CDR3, as DNA: TGCAGTGCTAGCGACGCGGGGGCGTCCTACAATGAGCAGTTCTTC. Translation: CSASDAGASYNEQFF.

This clonotype was counted only a few times. The chain uses TRBV5-1 and TRBJ2-1, with D perhaps TRBD2 (7 bases). V was trimmed by 4 bases and J by 4 bases, leaving 15 bases between them. Germline V lookup: CDR1 SGHRS, CDR2 YFSETQ. The CDR3 length is 15 residues. This CDR3 is CASSPTRGAYNEQFF. CDR3 DNA sequence: TGCGCCAGCAGCCCAACCCGGGGGGCGTACAATGAGCAGTTCTTC.

This clonotype was counted a few times. The V and J genes are TRBV20-1 and TRBJ1-5, with D perhaps TRBD1 (6 bases). Trimming left V 3 bases short and J 6 bases short, with 12 bases between. Germline loops: CDR1 DFQATT, CDR2 SNEGSKA (reference sequence). This CDR3 spans 13 amino acids. CDR3: CSARGDISQPQHF. CDR3 DNA: TGCAGTGCTAGGGGGGACATTAGTCAGCCCCAGCATTTT.

The chain combines TRBV12-3 or TRBV12-4 with TRBJ2-7; tentatively, D is TRBD1 (5 bases). The CDR3 consists of 13 residues. Trimming cost V 5 bases and J 5 bases, with 13 bases left between them. The CDR3 region is CASSGQPVDEQYF. The CDR3 nucleotides read TGTGCCAGCAGTGGACAACCCGTAGACGAGCAGTACTTC.

As DNA, the CDR3 is TGTGCCAGCAGCCCCAGGGCCGGGGATTCACCCCTCCACTTT. Amino acid sequence: CASSPRAGDSPLHF. V usage is TRBV5-5 and J usage is TRBJ1-6; tentatively, D is TRBD1 (5 bases). Between the trimmed V and J ends, which lost 4 bases and 8 bases, there was a span of 13 bases. CDR3 length: 14 residues. Germline V CDR1 and CDR2: SGHKS, YYEKEE (reference sequence).

This clonotype came up a few times. The chain uses TRBV20-1 and TRBJ2-1; D might be TRBD1 (6 bases). Germline V gives CDR1 DFQATT, CDR2 SNEGSKA (reference sequence). The CDR3 sequence is 13 residues long. CDR3 sequence reads: CGTTGQSYNEQFF. DNA for the CDR3: TGCGGAACGACAGGCCAGTCCTACAATGAGCAGTTCTTC.

The chain carries TRBV7-2 and TRBJ2-5; 12 bases agree with TRBD2. CDR1 SGHTA and CDR2 FQGNSA come from the germline V gene. CDR3 length: 18 residues. J lost 1 base, V lost 5 bases, and 11 bases had no gene match. The CDR3 region is CASSLAPPGLAGQETQYF. The CDR3, as DNA: TGTGCCAGCAGCCTGGCTCCCCCGGGACTAGCGGGCCAAGAGACCCAGTACTTC. The complete variable domain, with remaining parts taken from reference TRBV7-2 and TRBJ2-5, reads GAGVSQSPSNKVTEKGKDVELRCDPISGHTALYWYRQSLGQGLEFLIYFQGNSAPDKSGLPSDRFSAERTGGSVSTLTIQRTQQEDSAVYLCASSLAPPGLAGQETQYFGPGTRLLVL.

The V and J genes are TRBV12-3 or TRBV12-4 and TRBJ2-7; D not certain. V was clipped by 1 base and J by 1 base, with 14 bases between them. The CDR3 extends over 16 amino acids. The DNA for the CDR3 is TGTGCCAGCAGTTTAGGTCTGCGGACCCAATCCTACGAGCAGTACTTC. It codes for CASSLGLRTQSYEQYF.

The CDR3 reads CASSQADSYGYTF. The CDR3 DNA reads TGCGCCAGCAGCCAAGCGGACAGCTATGGCTACACCTTC. This chain links TRBV4-3 with TRBJ1-2, with D possibly matching TRBD1 (6 bases). V was trimmed by 1 base and J by 4 bases, leaving 7 bases between them. This CDR3 is 13 amino acids long. The V gene's germline CDR1 is LGHNA and CDR2 YSLEER.

This clonotype was seen a few times. The chain is built from TRBV29-1 and TRBJ2-1; tentatively, D is TRBD1 or TRBD2 (6 bases each). The CDR3 loop spans 11 amino acids. The germline CDR1 and CDR2 sequences are SQVTM and ANQGSEA. The V end lost 8 bases, the J end lost 8 bases, and 13 bases lay between the germline ends. The CDR3 DNA follows: TGCAGCTCCGAGGGGGGTGATGAGCAGTTCTTC. Encoded protein: CSSEGGDEQFF.

The chain combines TRBV7-9 with TRBJ2-2; D possibly matches TRBD1 or TRBD2 (5 bases each). Germline assignment: CDR1 SEHNR and CDR2 FQNEAQ (reference sequence). V was shortened by 5 bases and J by 2 bases, with 18 bases between the two germline ends. The CDR3 has 17 residues. The CDR3 nucleotides read TGTGCCAGCAGCCCGGCTGGGGGACGCACAAACACCGGGGAGCTGTTTTTT. It codes for CASSPAGGRTNTGELFF.

The J gene is TRBJ2-3, the V gene TRBV20-1; 9 nucleotides agree with TRBD1. Per the germline V gene, CDR1 is DFQATT and CDR2 is SNEGSKA (reference sequence). The CDR3 totals 14 residues. The J segment lost 3 bases and the V segment lost 6 bases, leaving 7 bases of the junction unmatched. The CDR3 nucleotides are TGCAGTGCCCTTCGGACAGGGGTAACAGATACGCAGTATTTT. It specifies CSALRTGVTDTQYF.

This clonotype was picked up a small number of times. The genes are TRBV6-5 and TRBJ2-6; D uncertain. Trimming removed 3 bases at V and 0 bases at J, with 15 bases between. The CDR3 is 18 residues long. CDR1 and CDR2 from the germline V gene are MNHEY and SVGAGI. This CDR3 reads CASSYVAEPLSGANVLTF. The CDR3 DNA follows: TGTGCCAGCAGTTATGTCGCAGAACCCCTCTCTGGGGCCAACGTCCTGACTTTC.

This sequence joins TRBV6-5 and TRBJ1-4, with D unresolved. CDR1 is MNHEY and CDR2 is SVGAGI in the germline V gene. This CDR3 has 16 amino acids. Trimming took 2 bases from V and 0 from J, leaving 10 bases between them. DNA of the CDR3: TGTGCCAGCAGTTACGGGTCGGGATCAACTAATGAAAAACTGTTTTTT. As protein: CASSYGSGSTNEKLFF.